Presented here are 29 T cell receptor beta chains from one specimen sequenced in a study of cytomegalovirus exposure and HLA in healthy donors. Produced via immunoSEQ multiplex PCR; TCRdb's table is partial and in-frame only. The sample consists of 280,000 or so clones, 85% to 90% of them appearing once. The sample comprised PBMCs. The receptor set was obtained from a woman in her late teens or twenties in good health and CMV-seronegative.

The genes are TRBV10-3 and TRBJ2-7; D is perhaps TRBD2 (6 bases). The CDR3 sequence is 14 residues long. Germline V gene lookup returns CDR1 ENHRY and CDR2 SYGVKD. V gave up 6 bases and J gave up 2 bases, with 14 bases separating them. As DNA, the CDR3 is TGTGCCATCAGGGGGTGGGACTTGCCCTACGAGCAGTACTTC. As protein: CAIRGWDLPYEQYF.

In this sample, this clone turned up once. This chain joins TRBV9 and TRBJ2-1; D gene ambiguous. The CDR3 runs to 15 residues. Trimming took off 0 bases at V and 2 bases at J, with 9 bases between the two ends. The germline V gene encodes CDR1 SGDLS and CDR2 YYNGEE. CDR3 in DNA: TGTGCCAGCAGCGTAGGGTCACGGGCCTACAATGAGCAGTTCTTC. Protein sequence: CASSVGSRAYNEQFF.

V and J are TRBV9 and TRBJ1-1; 8 bases line up with TRBD1. Germline V lookup: CDR1 SGDLS, CDR2 YYNGEE. The CDR3 sequence is 14 residues long. Unmatched junction bases numbered 4, after V lost 0 bases and J lost 6 bases. The CDR3 reads CASSVGPQGAEAFF. CDR3 nucleotides: TGTGCCAGCAGCGTAGGTCCACAGGGGGCTGAAGCTTTCTTT.

Concerning this clone: Being one base from a much bigger clone, this may be a read error. Other nucleotide sequences in the sample specify the same CDR3. V is TRBV11-2 and J is TRBJ2-7; no firm D call. V was trimmed by 5 bases and J by 1 base, leaving 3 bases between them. The germline CDR1 and CDR2 sequences are SGHAT and FQNNGV. The CDR3 is 11 amino acids. The CDR3 DNA reads as TGTGCCAGCAGCCCATCCTACGAGCAGTACTTC. Encoded protein: CASSPSYEQYF. The complete variable domain, with remaining parts taken from reference TRBV11-2 and TRBJ2-7, reads EAGVAQSPRYKIIEKRQSVAFWCNPISGHATLYWYQQILGQGPKLLIQFQNNGVVDDSQLPKDRFSAERLKGVDSTLKIQPAKLEDSAVYLCASSPSYEQYFGPGTRLTVT.

The count of this clone is one. This chain uses TRBV27 with TRBJ2-3; 7 nucleotides agree with TRBD1. CDR3 length: 12 amino acids. The ends lost 6 bases at V and 6 bases at J; junction bases unmatched: 3. CDR1 is MNHEY, CDR2 SMNVEV, per germline (reference sequence). CDR3 protein: CASRDRADTQYF. The CDR3 DNA is TGTGCCAGCAGAGACAGGGCTGATACGCAGTATTTT.

This rearrangement joins TRBV6-5 to TRBJ2-7; 7 positions match TRBD1. The V gene's germline CDR1 is MNHEY and CDR2 SVGAGI. The J segment lost 2 bases and the V segment lost 4 bases, leaving 8 bases of the junction unmatched. The CDR3 runs 15 residues. The CDR3 protein is CASSLRQGRAYEQYF. The DNA of the CDR3 is TGTGCCAGCAGTTTGCGACAGGGTAGAGCCTACGAGCAGTACTTC.

This chain connects TRBV2 to TRBJ1-2, with a possible D match to TRBD1 (6 bases). The germline V gene has CDR1 SNHLY and CDR2 FYNNEI. V gave up 3 bases and J gave up 4 bases, with 15 bases separating them. CDR3 length: 15 amino acids. CDR3 sequence reads: CASSEPGGDGYGYTF. CDR3 DNA sequence: TGTGCCAGCAGTGAGCCTGGGGGCGACGGCTATGGCTACACCTTC.

V and J are TRBV5-6 and TRBJ2-5, with D unresolved. The CDR3 is 11 amino acids. Germline CDR1 SGHDT, CDR2 YYEEEE. V lost 2 bases and J 5 bases, leaving 4 bases between the germline ends. Written as DNA, the CDR3 is TGTGCCAGCAGCTTTACTGAGACCCAGTACTTC. The encoded protein is CASSFTETQYF.

V usage is TRBV14 and J usage is TRBJ2-1, with 10 bases that match TRBD2. The junction had 7 bases not matched to a gene; V was cut back by 7 bases and J by 7 bases. The CDR3 has 14 residues. From germline, CDR1 is SGHDN and CDR2 FVKESK. CDR3 in amino acids: CASKASGSRNEQFF. The DNA for the CDR3 is TGTGCCAGCAAGGCTAGCGGGAGTCGGAATGAGCAGTTCTTC.

The rearrangement uses TRBV11-2 and TRBJ2-3; TRBD1 agrees at 10 bases. The CDR3 runs 16 residues. V gave up 4 bases and J gave up 1 base; unmatched junction bases: 5. Germline CDR1 and CDR2: SGHAT and FQNNGV. CDR3 sequence: CASSWGTGVRTDTQYF. The CDR3 DNA reads TGTGCCAGCAGCTGGGGGACAGGGGTTCGCACAGATACGCAGTATTTT.

The V gene is TRBV11-2, the J gene TRBJ1-3; no clear D. Germline V lookup: CDR1 SGHAT, CDR2 FQNNGV. V lost 3 bases, J lost 0 bases, and 15 bases lay in between. The CDR3 is 17 residues long. The CDR3: CASSFLSPTSSGNTIYF. CDR3 coding DNA: TGTGCCAGCAGCTTTTTATCCCCGACAAGCTCTGGAAACACCATATATTTT. The complete variable domain, with remaining parts taken from reference TRBV11-2 and TRBJ1-3, reads EAGVAQSPRYKIIEKRQSVAFWCNPISGHATLYWYQQILGQGPKLLIQFQNNGVVDDSQLPKDRFSAERLKGVDSTLKIQPAKLEDSAVYLCASSFLSPTSSGNTIYFGEGSWLTVV.

The chain has TRBV5-1 and TRBJ2-7; TRBD2 matches 7 bases. From germline, CDR1 is SGHRS and CDR2 YFSETQ. The CDR3 spans 16 residues. J lost 2 bases, V lost 0 bases, and 8 bases had no gene match. CDR3 residues: CASSLARASGTYEQYF. CDR3 DNA sequence: TGCGCCAGCAGCTTGGCCCGGGCTAGCGGCACCTACGAGCAGTACTTC.

The chain links TRBV6-1 to TRBJ2-2, with a tentative D call TRBD2 (5 bases). Germline V CDR1 and CDR2: MNHNS, SASEGT. The ends were cut back, 2 bases at V and 3 bases at J, with 13 bases in the middle. CDR3 length: 16 residues. CDR3 loop: CASSEPPGLDTGELFF. The CDR3 DNA follows: TGTGCCAGCAGTGAACCCCCGGGATTGGACACCGGGGAGCTGTTTTTT.

This chain links TRBV2 with TRBJ2-7; D may be TRBD1 (5 bases). CDR3 length: 14 amino acids. Germline-derived CDR1 and CDR2 are SNHLY and FYNNEI. V lost 6 bases, J lost 4 bases, and 16 bases lay in between. CDR3: CASSVRVSWYEQYF. The CDR3 nucleotides are TGTGCCAGCAGCGTCAGGGTAAGCTGGTACGAGCAGTACTTC.

This chain links TRBV7-8 with TRBJ2-3; D possibly corresponds to TRBD1 (6 bases). Germline V gene data show CDR1 as SGHVS and CDR2 as FQNEAQ. V dropped 5 bases and J dropped 3 bases, with 15 bases sitting between them. This CDR3 spans 15 amino acids. DNA for the CDR3: TGTGCCAGCAGCCCCGACAGGCTAGTGACAGATACGCAGTATTTT. It specifies CASSPDRLVTDTQYF.

This CDR3 reads CASSPDYEQYF. Written as DNA, the CDR3 is TGTGCCAGCAGTCCAGACTACGAGCAGTACTTC. This rearrangement joins TRBV28 to TRBJ2-7; D is unresolved. The CDR3 length is 11 residues. Germline V gene lookup returns CDR1 MDHEN and CDR2 SYDVKM. Trimming removed 5 bases from V and 3 bases from J, with 5 bases in between.

V usage is TRBV5-4 and J usage is TRBJ2-5, with 9 bases fitting TRBD2. This CDR3 comprises 14 residues. CDR1 and CDR2 (germline): SGHNT, YYREEE (reference sequence). J was trimmed by 2 bases and V by 5 bases; bases with no gene match: 4. The CDR3 region has the DNA TGTGCCAGCAGGCCGCGGGAGGGTCAAGAGACCCAGTACTTC. This encodes CASRPREGQETQYF. The variable domain in full, with the rest retrieved from reference TRBV5-4 and TRBJ2-5, is ETGVTQSPTHLIKTRGQQVTLRCSSQSGHNTVSWYQQALGQGPQFIFQYYREEENGRGNFPPRFSGLQFPNYSSELNVNALELDDSALYLCASRPREGQETQYFGPGTRLLVL.

The chain combines TRBV21-1 with TRBJ2-7; TRBD2, the D gene given by the table, was not confirmed from the DNA. TRBV21-1 is a recognized pseudogene. The CDR3 runs 15 residues. The CDR3 region has the DNA TGTGCCAGCAGCAAACTCGCGAGGCACTCCTACGAGCAGTACTTC. It translates to CASSKLARHSYEQYF.

This clone was counted only a few times. CDR3 nucleotides: TGTGCCAGCAGTGAGGGCGGGAGGTACGAGCAGTACTTC. Its translation is CASSEGGRYEQYF. The chain recombines TRBV25-1 with TRBJ2-7; 8 bases map to TRBD2. J gave up 4 bases and V 3 bases, and 2 bases lay outside the gene matches. This CDR3 contains 13 residues. Germline V gives CDR1 MGHDK, CDR2 SYGVNS.

CDR3 region: CASSQDPGRDYGYTF. The CDR3 DNA is TGTGCCAGCAGCCAAGATCCTGGCAGGGATTATGGCTACACCTTC. The V gene is TRBV4-2, the J gene TRBJ1-2, with a tentative D call TRBD1 (5 bases). Per the germline V gene, CDR1 is LGHNA and CDR2 is YNFKEQ. This CDR3 spans 15 amino acids. Trimming shortened V by 0 bases and J by 5 bases, and 13 bases separated the two germline ends.

The rearrangement joins TRBV11-2 to TRBJ2-1; a weak D match, TRBD1 (6 bases). The germline V gene has CDR1 SGHAT and CDR2 FQNNGV. The V end was cut by 1 base, the J end by 7 bases, with 8 bases between. This CDR3 has 13 residues. CDR3 sequence: CASSLGQANEQFF. The CDR3 DNA is TGTGCCAGCAGCTTAGGACAGGCGAATGAGCAGTTCTTC.

The DNA of the CDR3 is TGTGCCAGCAGTGCTATTACGGCGGGACAGCCAAACTATGGCTACACCTTC. The encoded protein is CASSAITAGQPNYGYTF. The J gene is TRBJ1-2, the V gene TRBV6-1; 7 bases align to TRBD1. Germline CDR1 and CDR2: MNHNS and SASEGT. The CDR3 length is 17 residues. Germline trimming cut 4 bases from V and 2 bases from J; bases unmatched to any gene: 13.

V usage is TRBV11-2 and J usage is TRBJ2-7, with 10 bases matching TRBD1. The CDR3 sequence is 14 residues long. CDR1 is SGHAT and CDR2 is FQNNGV in the germline V gene. The V gene end was trimmed by 1 base and the J gene end by 7 bases; junction bases not matched to a gene: 4. The CDR3 nucleotides are TGTGCCAGCAGCTTAGTTGACAGGGGGCGGGAGCAGTACTTC. It specifies CASSLVDRGREQYF.

The chain carries TRBV27 and TRBJ1-4, with D possibly TRBD1 on 6 matching bases. The CDR3 consists of 17 residues. Between the trimmed V and J ends, which lost 0 bases and 8 bases, there was a span of 19 bases. The germline V gene encodes CDR1 MNHEY and CDR2 SMNVEV (reference sequence). CDR3 loop: CASSLSRGAGTGEKLFF. The CDR3 DNA reads TGTGCCAGCAGTTTATCCCGAGGCGCAGGAACAGGGGAAAAACTGTTTTTT. Supplemented by reference TRBV27 and TRBJ1-4, the full variable domain reads EAQVTQNPRYLITVTGKKLTVTCSQNMNHEYMSWYRQDPGLGLRQIYYSMNVEVTDKGDVPEGYKVSRKEKRNFPLILESPSPNQTSLYFCASSLSRGAGTGEKLFFGSGTQLSVL.

J is TRBJ2-7 and V is TRBV6-5, with D possibly TRBD1 on 5 matching bases. Germline loops: CDR1 MNHEY, CDR2 SVGAGI. Trimming shortened V by 2 bases and J by 6 bases, and 17 bases separated the two germline ends. This CDR3 spans 15 amino acids. The CDR3 sequence is CASSYPGLVGAEQYF. The CDR3 region has the DNA TGTGCCAGCAGTTACCCGGGTTTAGTAGGGGCCGAGCAGTACTTC.

The CDR3 sequence: CAISMGRLDEQFF. CDR3 sequence (DNA): TGTGCCATCAGTATGGGCCGCTTGGATGAGCAGTTCTTC. This chain connects TRBV10-3 to TRBJ2-1; D ambiguous. Trimming stripped 5 bases from V and 8 bases from J, with 13 bases between. The germline V gene encodes CDR1 ENHRY and CDR2 SYGVKD. This CDR3 region has 13 residues.

CDR3 sequence (DNA): TGTGCCAGCAGCTTAGTCCAGGGCACAGATACGCAGTATTTT. Its protein product is CASSLVQGTDTQYF. The V and J genes are TRBV7-6 and TRBJ2-3, with no clear D. V lost 1 base and J lost 1, with 6 bases in between. Germline lookup yields CDR1 SGHVS and CDR2 FNYEAQ. CDR3 size: 14 residues.

This clone was seen more than once but under ten times. The rearrangement links TRBV25-1 to TRBJ2-3; a weak D match, TRBD1 (6 bases). CDR1 is MGHDK and CDR2 is SYGVNS in the germline V gene. Deletions cut 4 bases from V and 5 bases from J, with 16 bases between. The CDR3 covers 15 residues. CDR3 residues: CASSALGGPKDTQYF. CDR3 DNA sequence: TGTGCCAGCAGTGCTCTTGGGGGCCCCAAAGATACGCAGTATTTT.

The rearrangement uses TRBV6-4 and TRBJ2-1, with a tentative D call TRBD1 (5 bases). Trimming removed 7 bases from V and 2 bases from J, with 12 bases in between. The CDR3 spans 14 residues. The V gene's germline CDR1 is MRHNA and CDR2 SNTAGT. This chain's CDR3 is CASIEGHTYNEQFF. Written as DNA, the CDR3 is TGTGCCAGCATCGAAGGACACACCTACAATGAGCAGTTCTTC.